Below are 32 T cell receptor beta chains sequenced from a single sample in a study of CD8 T cells in Susac syndrome. RNA in amounts of roughly 0.45 to 1 ug was reverse transcribed with random hexamers. Using its own MiXCR run on the immunoSEQ multiplex PCR reads, TCRdb lists one record per CDR3 protein. There are around 200,000 distinct CDR3 sequences in the sample; roughly 92% occur only once, and about 0.15% lies in the top ten. The specimen was CD8+ T cells from PBMCs. The receptors come from a human donor with multiple sclerosis.

The chain uses TRBV12-3 or TRBV12-4 and TRBJ1-1, with D possibly matching TRBD1 (5 bases). This CDR3 has 15 residues. V was clipped by 5 bases and J by 5 bases, with 18 bases between them. The CDR3 sequence: CASSTLSGWATEAFF. In DNA, the CDR3 is TGTGCCAGCAGTACTCTCTCAGGGTGGGCTACTGAAGCTTTCTTT.

The chain has TRBV23-1 and TRBJ1-3; 9 bases are a match to TRBD1. TRBV23-1 is recorded as an ORF, its role being uncertain. The V gene end was trimmed by 3 bases and the J gene end by 4 bases; junction bases not matched to a gene: 19. The CDR3 loop spans 20 amino acids. The CDR3 region has the DNA TGCGCCAGCAGTCACCCATCCCCCGTCGTGAGGACAGGGGCCGGAAACACCATATATTTT. Translation: CASSHPSPVVRTGAGNTIYF.

The chain is built from TRBV30 and TRBJ2-1; D may be TRBD2 (7 bases). CDR1 is GTSNPN, CDR2 SVGIG, per germline (reference sequence). This CDR3 is built from 14 residues. V lost 1 base to trimming and J lost 4 bases, with 11 bases between them. The CDR3 DNA sequence: TGTGCCTGGAGTGAGGGGGGGTTATACAATGAGCAGTTCTTC. It encodes CAWSEGGLYNEQFF.

The CDR3 bases are TGTGCCAGCAGCTGGACCGACCGCGGGGAGCTGTTTTTT. Encoded protein: CASSWTDRGELFF. This chain joins TRBV7-3 and TRBJ2-2; D is undetermined. V was trimmed by 4 bases and J by 7 bases, leaving 10 bases between them. The CDR3 totals 13 residues. Germline CDR1 is SGHTA and CDR2 is FQGTGA.

The chain links TRBV6-4 to TRBJ2-1, with 7 bases that match TRBD2. Germline CDR1 is MRHNA and CDR2 is SNTAGT. The CDR3 extends over 15 amino acids. V shed 3 bases and J 3 bases; nucleotides not matched to a gene: 5. The CDR3 region is CASSERGEVYNEQFF. CDR3 nucleotide sequence: TGTGCCAGCAGTGAACGGGGGGAGGTCTACAATGAGCAGTTCTTC.

The chain carries TRBV15 and TRBJ2-7; 9 positions match TRBD1. The V segment lost 4 bases and the J segment 2 bases; nucleotides outside the gene matches: 9. The CDR3 is made up of 16 amino acids. Germline loops: CDR1 LNHNV, CDR2 YYDKDF (reference sequence). Here the CDR3 DNA reads TGTGCCACCAGCAAGGGGCAACAGGGGGCGGCCTACGAGCAGTACTTC. Amino acids: CATSKGQQGAAYEQYF. The whole variable domain, filled in from reference TRBV15 and TRBJ2-7, reads DAMVIQNPRYQVTQFGKPVTLSCSQTLNHNVMYWYQQKSSQAPKLLFHYYDKDFNNEADTPDNFQSRRPNTSFCFLDIRSPGLGDTAMYLCATSKGQQGAAYEQYFGPGTRLTVT.

For this clonotype: The DNA is omitted, as the CDR3 cannot be located on it reliably, and the CDR3 follows TCRdb's listing. The V gene is TRBV11-3, the J gene TRBJ2-7; the table gives TRBD2 as D, unverified against the DNA. The CDR3 length is 17 residues, termini included. Germline V lookup: CDR1 SGHNT, CDR2 YENEEA. The CDR3 here is CASSLVGGDFRGYEQYF.

The DNA of the CDR3 is TGTGCCAGCAGTTTCGGTTTGGGCCTAGGTGGGACTGAAGCTTTCTTT. This translates into CASSFGLGLGGTEAFF. The chain links TRBV27 to TRBJ1-1; D gene ambiguous. Germline-derived CDR1 and CDR2 are MNHEY and SMNVEV (reference sequence). CDR3 length: 16 amino acids. The V end lost 3 bases, the J end lost 5 bases, and 19 bases lay between the germline ends.

V usage is TRBV30 and J usage is TRBJ1-1; D is unclear. The CDR3 has 12 residues. The V end lost 4 bases, the J end lost 1 base, and 7 bases lay between the germline ends. CDR1 GTSNPN and CDR2 SVGIG come from the germline V gene (reference sequence). The CDR3 bases are TGTGCCTGGAATCCGGGGAACACTGAAGCTTTCTTT. It yields the protein CAWNPGNTEAFF. Drawing the rest from reference TRBV30 and TRBJ1-1, the complete variable domain is SQTIHQWPATLVQPVGSPLSLECTVEGTSNPNLYWYRQAAGRGLQLLFYSVGIGQISSEVPQNLSASRPQDRQFILSSKKLLLSDSGFYLCAWNPGNTEAFFGQGTRLTVV.

This sequence joins TRBV5-4 and TRBJ2-7, with TRBD1 as a possible D gene (5 bases). Trimming shortened V by 1 base and J by 3 bases, and 11 bases separated the two germline ends. CDR1 is SGHNT, CDR2 YYREEE, per germline (reference sequence). This CDR3 spans 14 amino acids. CDR3 DNA sequence: TGTGCCAGCAGCTTGAGCGACAGATACTACGAGCAGTACTTC. Its translation: CASSLSDRYYEQYF.

The chain is built from TRBV6-5 and TRBJ2-1, with TRBD2 as a possible D gene (5 bases). The CDR3 loop spans 15 amino acids. CDR1 is MNHEY and CDR2 is SVGAGI in the germline V gene. V was shortened by 4 bases and J by 3 bases, with 13 bases between the two germline ends. The CDR3 DNA follows: TGTGCCAGCAGTTCTAACGTTGGAGGCTACAATGAGCAGTTCTTC. It codes for CASSSNVGGYNEQFF.

The chain is built from TRBV12-3 or TRBV12-4 and TRBJ1-1; TRBD1 aligns across 8 bases. The trim removed 5 bases at V and 6 bases at J, leaving 8 bases unmatched. The CDR3 extends over 14 amino acids. The CDR3 protein is CASSGLGQASEAFF. For the CDR3, the DNA is TGTGCCAGCAGTGGTCTGGGACAGGCCTCTGAAGCTTTCTTT.

The chain recombines TRBV4-1 with TRBJ2-1, with TRBD1 matching 8 bases. The V and J ends lost 5 bases and 6 bases, in that order; junction bases with no gene match: 3. This CDR3 region has 13 residues. Germline CDR1 MGHRA, CDR2 YSYEKL. The CDR3 DNA is TGCGCCAGCAGCGTCACAGGGGGCAATGAGCAGTTCTTC. Protein: CASSVTGGNEQFF.

The CDR3 is CSVSGIQEANAYGYTF. The CDR3 nucleotides read TGCAGCGTTTCCGGCATCCAAGAGGCAAACGCTTATGGCTACACCTTC. The chain employs TRBV29-1 and TRBJ1-2, with D unresolved. The CDR3 is 16 residues long. V was pared by 5 bases and J by 5 bases, with 24 bases between. Germline CDR1 is SQVTM and CDR2 is ANQGSEA.

The chain links TRBV5-1 to TRBJ1-2; D call uncertain. CDR1 and CDR2 (germline): SGHRS, YFSETQ. The CDR3 extends over 15 amino acids. The V end was cut by 0 bases, the J end by 4 bases, with 13 bases between. The CDR3 coding sequence is TGCGCCAGCAGCTTGGAGCCCGATGGGATCTATGGCTACACCTTC. This sequence encodes CASSLEPDGIYGYTF.

J is TRBJ1-5 and V is TRBV24-1, with D unclear. CDR3 length equals 17 residues. V was pared by 3 bases and J by 2 bases, with 16 bases between. CDR1 is KGHDR, CDR2 SFDVKD, per germline. In DNA form, the CDR3 reads TGTGCCACCAGTGATAGCCGACTGTCGTGGGGCAATCAGCCCCAGCATTTT. Residues: CATSDSRLSWGNQPQHF.

The chain recombines TRBV20-1 with TRBJ2-1; D unresolved. Germline CDR1 DFQATT, CDR2 SNEGSKA (reference sequence). Trimming took off 8 bases at V and 9 bases at J, with 20 bases between the two ends. The CDR3 runs to 13 residues. CDR3 coding DNA: TGCAGTCCGCTAGAGATAGGCACCTCTGAGCAGTTCTTC. This gives the protein CSPLEIGTSEQFF.

This rearrangement joins TRBV5-4 to TRBJ1-2, with D possibly TRBD1 on 6 matching bases. The CDR3 totals 14 residues. V lost 2 bases and J lost 0, with 8 bases in between. Germline values: CDR1 SGHNT, CDR2 YYREEE (reference sequence). CDR3 DNA: TGTGCCAGCAGCTTTAAGGGGGCTAACTATGGCTACACCTTC. Translation gives CASSFKGANYGYTF.

The CDR3 region has the DNA TGTGCCAGCAGTGTTGGGGCAGACTCCTACGAGCAGTACTTC. Encoded protein: CASSVGADSYEQYF. This chain joins TRBV6-1 and TRBJ2-7, with D tentatively TRBD1 (5 bases). Germline CDR1 reads MNHNS; CDR2 reads SASEGT. This CDR3 contains 14 residues. Trimming removed 4 bases at V and 0 bases at J, with 10 bases between.

The chain combines TRBV6-2 or TRBV6-3 with TRBJ2-7, with D possibly TRBD2 on 6 matching bases. The CDR3 runs 14 residues. Looked up from germline, CDR1 is MNHEY and CDR2 is SVGEGT. V shed 5 bases and J shed 3 bases, with 14 bases lying between them. The CDR3 region is CASSPGVGGYEQYF. The CDR3 DNA sequence: TGTGCCAGCAGTCCAGGTGTGGGGGGCTACGAGCAGTACTTC.

V is TRBV5-1 and J is TRBJ2-1; D is unclear. The CDR3 loop spans 14 amino acids. The V gene lost 4 bases and the J gene lost 3 bases, with 11 bases spanning the gap. The V gene's germline CDR1 is SGHRS and CDR2 YFSETQ. For the CDR3, the DNA is TGCGCCAGCAGCGTCGGGTTTGACTACAATGAGCAGTTCTTC. This encodes CASSVGFDYNEQFF.

This sequence joins TRBV19 and TRBJ1-1; D gene uncertain. Germline CDR1 and CDR2: LNHDA and SQIVND (reference sequence). Trimming took off 4 bases at V and 0 bases at J, with 12 bases between the two ends. This CDR3 is built from 15 residues. In DNA, the CDR3 is TGTGCCAGTAGTAGGGGTCAGTTCATGAACACTGAAGCTTTCTTT. Protein product: CASSRGQFMNTEAFF.

The chain has TRBV5-1 and TRBJ2-5, with D unclear. The CDR3 covers 13 residues. The ends were cut back, 2 bases at V and 5 bases at J, with 10 bases in the middle. CDR1 is SGHRS, CDR2 YFSETQ, per germline. This chain's CDR3 is CASSFWTPETQYF. Written as DNA, the CDR3 is TGCGCCAGCAGCTTCTGGACCCCGGAGACCCAGTACTTC.

In DNA form, the CDR3 reads TGTGCCAGCAGCCCGGGGACTAGGACCACAGATACGCAGTATTTT. This encodes CASSPGTRTTDTQYF. The genes are TRBV9 and TRBJ2-3, with 8 bases identical to TRBD2. The CDR3 has 15 amino acids. The V gene end was trimmed by 4 bases and the J gene end by 2 bases; junction bases not matched to a gene: 6. In germline, CDR1 is SGDLS, CDR2 YYNGEE.

The rearrangement joins TRBV9 to TRBJ1-3; TRBD1 is a possible D gene (5 bases). Germline loops: CDR1 SGDLS, CDR2 YYNGEE. Trimming removed 0 bases at V and 0 bases at J, with 10 bases between. This CDR3 is 16 amino acids long. The CDR3 region has the DNA TGTGCCAGCAGCGTAGAGGGGACGGGCTCTGGAAACACCATATATTTT. Translation gives CASSVEGTGSGNTIYF.

The chain joins TRBV29-1 to TRBJ2-7, with TRBD1 identical over 11 bases. CDR1 SQVTM and CDR2 ANQGSEA come from the germline V gene. Trimming at V came to 1 base and at J to 6 bases, leaving 8 bases not matched to a gene. The CDR3 spans 15 residues. CDR3 sequence (DNA): TGCAGCGTTGAAGGCTTCTCGGGGACAGGGGGCGAGCAGTACTTC. It yields the protein CSVEGFSGTGGEQYF.

The gene calls are TRBV10-3 and TRBJ2-1; D is perhaps TRBD1 (5 bases). The V and J ends lost 4 bases and 4 bases respectively, with 17 bases between them. The CDR3 is made up of 16 amino acids. Germline CDR1 and CDR2: ENHRY and SYGVKD. The CDR3 nucleotides read TGTGCCATCAGTGGTTTGGACAACCCCCAGTACAATGAGCAGTTCTTC. Its protein product is CAISGLDNPQYNEQFF.

V usage is TRBV13 and J usage is TRBJ2-4; D is tentatively TRBD1 or TRBD2 (6 bases each). The CDR3 covers 15 residues. Germline CDR1 and CDR2: PRHDT and FYEKMQ (reference sequence). Trimming left V 0 bases short and J 9 bases short, with 15 bases between. Written as DNA, the CDR3 is TGTGCCAGCAGCTTAGGGTCCGTAGGGGGAGGCATTCAGTACTTC. Translated: CASSLGSVGGGIQYF.

The chain has TRBV6-6 and TRBJ1-1, with D hard to call. Germline V gene lookup returns CDR1 MNHNY and CDR2 SVGAGI (reference sequence). The V end lost 2 bases, the J end lost 4 bases, and 17 bases lay between the germline ends. The CDR3 loop spans 16 amino acids. The CDR3 spells CASSYAPGVTGTEAFF. The CDR3 DNA is TGTGCCAGCAGTTACGCCCCGGGCGTAACGGGCACTGAAGCTTTCTTT.

The CDR3 protein is CASSPEGLLEKLFF. Written as DNA, the CDR3 is TGTGCCAGCAGTCCAGAAGGTCTACTTGAAAAACTGTTTTTT. This chain connects TRBV6-2 or TRBV6-3 to TRBJ1-4; D not certain. V dropped 5 bases and J dropped 7 bases, with 14 bases sitting between them. The CDR3 has 14 amino acids. Germline V gene data show CDR1 as MNHEY and CDR2 as SVGEGT.

The rearrangement uses TRBV4-3 and TRBJ2-3; no definite D call. CDR3 length equals 13 residues. The V gene's germline CDR1 is LGHNA and CDR2 YSLEER. Trimming stripped 3 bases from V and 6 bases from J, with 10 bases between. In nucleotides, the CDR3 is TGCGCCAGCAGCCAGCTTGATCGGGATACGCAGTATTTT. This translates into CASSQLDRDTQYF.

This chain connects TRBV19 to TRBJ1-3; D gene uncertain. In germline, CDR1 is LNHDA, CDR2 SQIVND (reference sequence). V was cut by 8 bases and J by 5 bases, with 7 bases left in between. The CDR3 has 11 residues. DNA of the CDR3: TGTGCCAGTCCCAGTAGAAACACCATATATTTT. Translating it yields CASPSRNTIYF.